This is a list of T cell receptor beta chains from one sample in a study of post-analysis software for immune sequencing data. TCRdb re-analysed the PCR reads in MiXCR, keeping a single row per CDR3 protein. The sample has about 400,000 distinct CDR3 sequences, around a third seen once. The sample consisted of blood. The receptor set was obtained from a girl aged 10-17 years with multiple sclerosis. Each CDR3 is given with its conserved first and last residue. The D gene is left open where the match is weak. Not every row has a clone size; where given, it reads once, few, many or a size class.

D,size,J,V,CDR3,DNA
NA,few,TRBJ1-2,TRBV29-1,CSVGVDYGYTF,TGCAGCGTTGGAGTTGACTATGGCTACACCTTC
NA,NA,TRBJ1-1,TRBV10-2,CASSDVGGAEAFF,TGCGCCAGCAGTGATGTGGGTGGGGCTGAAGCTTTCTTT
TRBD1,few,TRBJ2-5,TRBV28,CASSYLRQGVTETQYF,TGTGCCAGCAGTTATCTACGACAGGGGGTTACGGAGACCCAGTACTTC
TRBD1,NA,TRBJ2-7,TRBV3-1,CASSHWDRASSYEQYF,TGTGCCAGCAGCCATTGGGACAGGGCCAGCTCCTACGAGCAGTACTTC
NA,NA,TRBJ2-7,TRBV7-9,CASSWGGARGTYEQYF,TGTGCCAGCAGCTGGGGGGGAGCGAGGGGGACCTACGAGCAGTACTTC
NA,few,TRBJ2-5,TRBV14,CASSQGNLQETQYF,TGTGCCAGCAGCCAAGGCAACCTCCAAGAGACCCAGTACTTC
NA,NA,TRBJ2-6,TRBV5-1,CASSAWGGSGANVLTF,TGCGCCAGCAGCGCCTGGGGTGGCTCTGGGGCCAACGTCCTGACTTTC
NA,few,TRBJ1-2,TRBV10-3,CAIMGEDGYTF,TGTGCCATCATGGGAGAGGATGGCTACACCTTC
NA,NA,TRBJ1-5,TRBV4-1,CASSSVVGKLSNQPQHF,TGCGCCAGCAGCTCGGTGGTAGGGAAACTTAGCAATCAGCCCCAGCATTTT
TRBD1,few,TRBJ2-7,TRBV5-1,CASSPPGGFDLYEQYF,TGCGCCAGCAGCCCCCCAGGGGGCTTTGACCTGTACGAGCAGTACTTC
TRBD1,NA,TRBJ1-6,TRBV5-1,CASRGQGLNSPLHF,TGCGCCAGCAGGGGACAGGGTCTTAATTCACCCCTCCACTTT
NA,NA,TRBJ2-7,TRBV6-1,CASSEFGGSYEQYF,TGTGCCAGCAGTGAATTTGGGGGCTCCTACGAGCAGTACTTC
TRBD1,NA,TRBJ2-1,TRBV7-2,CASSLKGGSSYNEQFF,TGTGCCAGCAGCTTAAAAGGGGGCAGCTCCTACAATGAGCAGTTCTTC
TRBD1,few,TRBJ2-1,TRBV7-2,CASSTLRDRVRDEQFF,TGTGCCAGCAGCACACTCCGGGACAGGGTTCGGGATGAGCAGTTCTTC
NA,NA,TRBJ1-5,TRBV28,CASSLVGGLRNQPQHF,TGTGCCAGCAGTTTGGTTGGGGGGCTACGCAATCAGCCCCAGCATTTT
NA,few,TRBJ2-3,TRBV4-1,CASSHAGAGRGDTQYF,TGCGCCAGCAGCCATGCCGGGGCGGGCCGGGGAGATACGCAGTATTTT
TRBD1,NA,TRBJ1-5,TRBV5-1,CASSPGTGRQPQHF,TGCGCCAGCAGCCCCGGGACAGGGCGTCAGCCCCAGCATTTT
NA,NA,TRBJ2-1,TRBV5-1,CASSLGCVTAYNEQFF,TGCGCCAGCAGCTTGGGGTGCGTGACAGCATACAATGAGCAGTTCTTC
NA,few,TRBJ1-1,TRBV6-5,CASSTRTERGTEAFF,TGTGCCAGCAGTACTCGGACAGAAAGGGGGACTGAAGCTTTCTTT
NA,NA,TRBJ2-5,TRBV4-1,CASSETAKPPKYF,TGCGCCAGCAGCGAGACGGCAAAACCGCCCAAGTACTTC
NA,NA,TRBJ2-1,TRBV7-9,CASSLIGGLSEQFF,TGTGCCAGCAGCTTAATTGGGGGCTTGTCTGAGCAGTTCTTC
TRBD2,NA,TRBJ2-1,TRBV4-3,CASSQEAALAGISQFF,TGCGCCAGCAGCCAAGAGGCAGCACTAGCGGGCATTTCGCAGTTCTTC
NA,few,TRBJ2-5,TRBV11-1,CASSSQNRVLETQYF,TGTGCCAGCAGCTCCCAGAACAGGGTTTTAGAGACCCAGTACTTC
TRBD2,NA,TRBJ2-3,TRBV12-3/TRBV12-4,CASRLAGSTDTQYF,TGTGCCAGCAGATTAGCGGGGAGCACAGATACGCAGTATTTT
TRBD1,NA,TRBJ1-2,TRBV5-1,CASSRGQGPYGYTF,TGCGCCAGCAGCCGGGGACAGGGCCCCTATGGCTACACCTTC
NA,few,TRBJ1-1,TRBV6-5,CASSYSASGAYTEAFF,TGTGCCAGCAGTTACTCGGCCTCAGGGGCTTACACTGAAGCTTTCTTT
NA,NA,TRBJ2-3,TRBV5-1,CASSLAVVAAGTDTQYF,TGCGCCAGCAGCTTAGCGGTCGTGGCCGCTGGCACAGATACGCAGTATTTT
NA,once,TRBJ2-7,TRBV7-2,CASSPFPRGGNPYEQYF,TGTGCCAGCAGCCCTTTTCCTCGAGGGGGGAACCCCTACGAGCAGTACTTC
NA,NA,TRBJ2-7,TRBV2,CASSVQENSYEQYF,TGTGCCAGCAGTGTACAGGAAAATTCCTACGAGCAGTACTTC
NA,NA,TRBJ1-2,TRBV7-9,CASSLGGWEQGYGYTF,TGTGCCAGCAGCTTAGGAGGTTGGGAACAGGGCTATGGCTACACCTTC
NA,NA,TRBJ1-2,TRBV5-1,CASSFQGLANYGYTF,TGCGCCAGCAGCTTCCAGGGACTCGCTAACTATGGCTACACCTTC
NA,NA,TRBJ1-6,TRBV6-6,CASRPTGWDAPLHF,TGTGCCAGCAGACCGACAGGCTGGGATGCACCCCTCCACTTT
NA,few,TRBJ2-1,TRBV13,CASSLTGRSSYNEQFF,TGTGCCAGCAGCTTAACAGGACGTTCCTCCTACAATGAGCAGTTCTTC
TRBD1,many,TRBJ2-3,TRBV5-1,CASSGQGQTDTQYF,TGCGCCAGCAGCGGACAGGGTCAGACAGATACGCAGTATTTT
NA,few,TRBJ2-7,TRBV20-1,CSARDPGTDTYEQYF,TGCAGTGCTAGAGATCCCGGGACGGATACCTACGAGCAGTACTTC
NA,few,TRBJ1-1,TRBV6-2/TRBV6-3,CASSFPLGRDTEAFF,TGTGCCAGCAGTTTTCCCTTAGGCCGGGACACTGAAGCTTTCTTT
NA,NA,TRBJ2-5,TRBV24-1,CATNLRGRGSQYQETQYF,TGTGCCACCAATCTGCGAGGACGGGGATCCCAGTACCAAGAGACCCAGTACTTC
NA,NA,TRBJ2-5,TRBV27,CASSPMGGQGTQYF,TGTGCCAGCAGTCCCATGGGGGGGCAGGGGACCCAGTACTTC
TRBD2,NA,TRBJ2-6,TRBV6-1,CASSDTSGASGANVLTF,TGTGCCAGCAGTGACACTAGCGGTGCCTCTGGGGCCAACGTCCTGACTTTC
NA,NA,TRBJ2-6,TRBV4-1,CASSQDSQPRSGANVLTF,TGCGCCAGCAGCCAAGACTCGCAGCCCCGCTCTGGGGCCAACGTCCTGACTTTC
TRBD1,NA,TRBJ2-3,TRBV12-3/TRBV12-4,CASSLGQSKDTQYF,TGTGCCAGCAGTTTGGGACAGTCAAAAGATACGCAGTATTTT
NA,NA,TRBJ2-7,TRBV12-3/TRBV12-4,CASSLEAHEQYF,TGTGCCAGCAGTTTAGAAGCCCACGAGCAGTACTTC
NA,many,TRBJ2-3,TRBV7-3,CASSLSGSDTQYF,TGTGCCAGCAGCTTGTCGGGCTCAGATACGCAGTATTTT
TRBD2,few,TRBJ2-5,TRBV4-1,CASSQAYLGLAGGQETQYF,TGCGCCAGCAGCCAAGCTTATCTGGGACTAGCGGGGGGCCAAGAGACCCAGTACTTC
TRBD1,few,TRBJ2-3,TRBV18,CASSPPGQGGDTQYF,TGTGCCAGCTCACCTCCGGGACAGGGTGGGGATACGCAGTATTTT
NA,NA,TRBJ2-1,TRBV7-6,CASSLRQAYNEQFF,TGTGCCAGCAGCTTACGACAGGCCTACAATGAGCAGTTCTTC
NA,few,TRBJ2-3,TRBV11-3,CASSLTGPPTDTQYF,TGTGCCAGCAGCTTAACGGGGCCCCCAACAGATACGCAGTATTTT
NA,NA,TRBJ2-4,TRBV19,CASRGGSKNIQYF,TGTGCCAGTAGGGGGGGCAGCAAAAACATTCAGTACTTC
TRBD1,few,TRBJ1-5,TRBV15,CATSRGDSHQPQHF,TGTGCCACCAGCAGAGGGGACAGTCATCAGCCCCAGCATTTT
NA,NA,TRBJ2-3,TRBV27,CASSLREGLLTDTQYF,TGTGCCAGCAGTTTAAGGGAAGGGTTACTCACAGATACGCAGTATTTT
NA,NA,TRBJ2-5,TRBV7-2,CASSSMPGHPAYQETQYF,TGTGCCAGCAGCTCGATGCCGGGACACCCGGCTTACCAAGAGACCCAGTACTTC
NA,NA,TRBJ1-4,TRBV27,CASSFSGEGEKLFF,TGTGCCAGCAGTTTTTCGGGGGAAGGGGAAAAACTGTTTTTT